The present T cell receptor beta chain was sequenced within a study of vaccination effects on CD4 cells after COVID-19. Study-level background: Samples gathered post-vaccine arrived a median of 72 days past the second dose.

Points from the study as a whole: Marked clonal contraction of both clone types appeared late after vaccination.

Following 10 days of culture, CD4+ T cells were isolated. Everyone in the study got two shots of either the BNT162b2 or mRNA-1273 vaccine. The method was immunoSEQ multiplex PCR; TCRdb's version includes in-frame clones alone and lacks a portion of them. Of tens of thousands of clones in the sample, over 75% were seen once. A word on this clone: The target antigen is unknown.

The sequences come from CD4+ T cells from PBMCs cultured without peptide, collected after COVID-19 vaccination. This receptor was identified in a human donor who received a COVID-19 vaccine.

For the CDR3, the DNA is TGTGCCAGCAGCGTAGTTTCAGGACCGAACACCGGGGAGCTGTTTTTT. Translating it yields CASSVVSGPNTGELFF. The V call is TRBV9, the J call TRBJ2-2; D is ambiguous. Trimming took 0 bases from V and 0 from J, leaving 9 bases between them. The CDR3 is 16 amino acids. CDR1 is SGDLS and CDR2 is YYNGEE in the germline V gene.